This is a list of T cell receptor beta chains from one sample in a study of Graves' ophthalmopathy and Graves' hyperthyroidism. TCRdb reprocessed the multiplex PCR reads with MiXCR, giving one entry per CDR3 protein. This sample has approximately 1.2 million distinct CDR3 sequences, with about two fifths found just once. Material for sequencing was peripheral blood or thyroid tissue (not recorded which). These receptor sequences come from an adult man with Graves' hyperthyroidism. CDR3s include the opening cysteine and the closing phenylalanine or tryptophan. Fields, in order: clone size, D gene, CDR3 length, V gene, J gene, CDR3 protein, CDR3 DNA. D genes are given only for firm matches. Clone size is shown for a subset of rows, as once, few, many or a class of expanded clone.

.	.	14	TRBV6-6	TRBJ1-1	CASSSDSSNTEAFF	TGTGCCAGCAGTTCGGACAGTTCGAACACTGAAGCTTTCTTT
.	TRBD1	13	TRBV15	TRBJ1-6	CATSRSTGAPLHF	TGTGCCACCAGCAGATCGACAGGGGCACCCCTCCACTTT
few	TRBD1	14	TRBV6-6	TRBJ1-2	CASRGTGVNYGYTF	TGTGCCAGCAGAGGGACAGGGGTTAACTATGGCTACACCTTC
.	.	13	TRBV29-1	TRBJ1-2	CSDLSTANYGYTF	TGCAGCGATTTATCGACAGCTAACTATGGCTACACCTTC
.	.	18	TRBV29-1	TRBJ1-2	CSVTSQDPYGRSSYGYTF	TGCAGCGTTACATCACAGGACCCGTATGGGCGGAGTTCCTATGGCTACACCTTC
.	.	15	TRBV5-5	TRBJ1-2	CASSLEGTTNYGYTF	TGTGCCAGCAGCTTGGAGGGAACTACTAACTATGGCTACACCTTC
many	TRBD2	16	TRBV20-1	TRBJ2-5	CSARGLAGGIRRTQYF	TGCAGTGCTAGAGGACTAGCGGGAGGAATTCGGCGGACCCAGTACTTC
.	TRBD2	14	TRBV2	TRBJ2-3	CASSYSGGTDTQYF	TGTGCCAGCAGCTATAGCGGGGGGACAGATACGCAGTATTTT
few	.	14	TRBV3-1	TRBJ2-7	CASSQGSRSYEQYF	TGTGCCAGCAGCCAAGGATCCAGGTCCTACGAGCAGTACTTC
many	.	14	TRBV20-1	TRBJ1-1	CSARDLDRNTEAFF	TGCAGTGCTAGAGATCTGGACAGGAACACTGAAGCTTTCTTT
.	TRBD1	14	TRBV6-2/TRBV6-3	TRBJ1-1	CASSYSGGAPEAFF	TGTGCCAGCAGTTACTCAGGGGGCGCCCCTGAAGCTTTCTTT
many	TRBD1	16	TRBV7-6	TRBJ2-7	CASSPRGDRGGYEQYF	TGTGCCAGCAGCCCACGGGGGGACAGGGGAGGGTACGAGCAGTACTTC
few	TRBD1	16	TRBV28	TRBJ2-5	CASSPPLTGTGTSLYF	TGTGCCAGCAGTCCCCCACTTACCGGGACAGGGACTTCCCTGTACTTC
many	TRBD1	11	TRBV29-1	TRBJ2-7	CSVLTGDGQYF	TGCAGCGTCCTTACAGGGGACGGCCAGTACTTC
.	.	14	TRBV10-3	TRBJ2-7	CASSYAGYSYEQYF	TGTGCCAGCAGCTACGCCGGGTATTCCTACGAGCAGTACTTC
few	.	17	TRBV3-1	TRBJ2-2	CASSQGGKSIGTGELFF	TGTGCCAGCAGCCAAGGTGGCAAGTCCATAGGCACCGGGGAGCTGTTTTTT
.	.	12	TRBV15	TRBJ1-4	CATSSFNEKLFF	TGTGCCACCAGCAGTTTTAATGAAAAACTGTTTTTT
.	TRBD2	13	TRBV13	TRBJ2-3	CASSGTNTDTQYF	TGTGCCAGCAGCGGGACTAACACAGATACGCAGTATTTT
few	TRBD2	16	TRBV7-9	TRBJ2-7	CASSLRRVAGKDEQYF	TGTGCCAGCAGCCTCCGGCGTGTAGCGGGAAAGGACGAGCAGTACTTC
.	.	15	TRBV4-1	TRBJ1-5	CASSQDLNSNQPQHF	TGCGCCAGCAGCCAGGATCTCAATAGCAATCAGCCCCAGCATTTT